This T cell receptor (beta chain) came from a study of blood T cell repertoires in COVID-19 (dated by TCRdb to the early 2020s). Notes on the research overall: The collaborator samples originated in the United States, Italy and Spain and spanned the acute and convalescent phases of COVID-19. Where available, HLA class I and class II types were obtained from metadata supplied by the sample provider rather than from assay-based typing. The repertoires were released in a freely available public database meant as a resource for research on the immune response to SARS-CoV-2. Samples were obtained from the ongoing ImmuneRACE study (first 160 participants) and from 1,254 subjects provided by 6 global collaborators. The prospective study material was composed of cDNA or gDNA derived from T cells, B-cell-depleted T cells, or PBMCs. Subjects who had been exposed to COVID-19, were actively infected with it, or had recovered from it provided the deeply sampled blood TCRbeta repertoires that made up the dataset. Nearly every sample came with metadata listing a de-identified subject ID, COVID-19 status, age in years and sex.

Spanning cysteine to phenylalanine, the CDR3 consists of 18 amino acids. The kept DNA is CDR3 alone, 54 bases in frame from the first base. Compared with germline, V lacks 3 bases and J lacks 0 bases; bases without a gene match: 9. The full study reports these points: How much clinical and demographic metadata was included differed by source and by participant, and the metadata was provided uncurated.

TCRbeta CDR3 regions were amplified from genomic DNA using the immunoSEQ Assay, a bias-controlled multiplex PCR. The authors' pipeline ran thus. Nucleated cell counts per sample were estimated from amplification of reference gene primers within the assay. To quantify the absolute abundance of each unique TCRbeta CDR3 rearrangement, sequence reads were collapsed and filtered. For each sample, productive Simpson clonality was calculated as the square root of Simpson's diversity index over productive rearrangements. TCRdb stores this immuneACCESS table with in-frame sequences only. Part of the clones is absent; in the studies checked, under half of the shortfall reflects unresolved V genes, and no reason is known for the rest. Clone size and the V and J calls come from that table; the DNA yielded D and trimming. This sample comprises around 250,000 clones, around 84% of them detected only once. Jointly, the top ten make up roughly 3.2% of the sample.

Whole blood was collected in K2EDTA tubes by collaborating institutions according to the institutions' own protocols. Collaborator samples were shipped for TCRbeta analysis as frozen whole blood, isolated PBMCs, or DNA extracted from either sample type. A remark on this clone: Its binding antigen is unknown. Base qualities are missing; no much larger clone stands one base away.

The sequence links TRBV23-1 to TRBJ2-1; 9 bases in between match TRBD2. TRBV23-1 is an ORF; its function is uncertain. Sequenced sample: peripheral blood. The sequence was obtained from a woman between 18 and 30 years old with acute or convalescent COVID-19. The base sequence is TGCGCCAGCAGTCACCCCGGACTAGCGCCAAGCTCCTACAATGAGCAGTTCTTC. Its protein reads: CASSHPGLAPSSYNEQFF.